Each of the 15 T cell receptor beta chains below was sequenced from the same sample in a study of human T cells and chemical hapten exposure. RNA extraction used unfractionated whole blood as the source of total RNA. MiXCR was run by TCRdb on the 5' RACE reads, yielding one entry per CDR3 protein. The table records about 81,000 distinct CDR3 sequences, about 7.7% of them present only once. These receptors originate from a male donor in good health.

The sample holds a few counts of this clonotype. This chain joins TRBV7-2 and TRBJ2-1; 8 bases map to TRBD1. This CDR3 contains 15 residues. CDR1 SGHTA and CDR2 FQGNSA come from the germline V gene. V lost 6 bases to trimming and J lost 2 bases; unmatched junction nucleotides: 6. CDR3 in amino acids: CASRRPGQAYNEQFF. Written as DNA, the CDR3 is TGTGCCAGCAGGCGTCCGGGACAGGCCTACAATGAGCAGTTCTTC.

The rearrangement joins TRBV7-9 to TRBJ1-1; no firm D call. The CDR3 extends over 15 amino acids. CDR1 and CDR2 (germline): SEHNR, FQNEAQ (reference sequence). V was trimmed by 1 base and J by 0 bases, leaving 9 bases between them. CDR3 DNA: TGTGCCAGCAGCTTAGAGCCTCACTTGAACACTGAAGCTTTCTTT. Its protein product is CASSLEPHLNTEAFF.

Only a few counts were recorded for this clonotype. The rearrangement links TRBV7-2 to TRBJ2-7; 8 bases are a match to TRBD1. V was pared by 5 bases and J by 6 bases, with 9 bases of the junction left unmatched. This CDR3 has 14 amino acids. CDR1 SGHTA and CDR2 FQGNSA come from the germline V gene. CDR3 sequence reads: CASSRVGTGPEQYF. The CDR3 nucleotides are TGTGCCAGCAGCCGTGTCGGGACAGGCCCCGAGCAGTACTTC.

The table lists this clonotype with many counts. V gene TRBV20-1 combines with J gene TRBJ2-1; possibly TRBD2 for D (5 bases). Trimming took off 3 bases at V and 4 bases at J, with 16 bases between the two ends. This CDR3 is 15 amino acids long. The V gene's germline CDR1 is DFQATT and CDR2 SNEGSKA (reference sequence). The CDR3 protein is CSASPKEASYNEQFF. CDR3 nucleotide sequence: TGCAGTGCTAGCCCAAAGGAGGCATCGTACAATGAGCAGTTCTTC.

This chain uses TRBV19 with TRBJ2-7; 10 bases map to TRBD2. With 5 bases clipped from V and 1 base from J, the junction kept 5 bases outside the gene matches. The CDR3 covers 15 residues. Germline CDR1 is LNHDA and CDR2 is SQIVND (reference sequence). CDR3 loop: CASSFGLAESYEQYF. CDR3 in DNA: TGTGCCAGTAGTTTCGGACTAGCGGAATCCTACGAGCAGTACTTC.

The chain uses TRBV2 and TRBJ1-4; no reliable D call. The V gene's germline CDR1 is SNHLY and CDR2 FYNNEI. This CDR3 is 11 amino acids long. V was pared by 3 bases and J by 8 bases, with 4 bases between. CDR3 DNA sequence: TGTGCCAGCAGTGAGGTGGAAAAACTGTTTTTT. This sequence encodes CASSEVEKLFF.

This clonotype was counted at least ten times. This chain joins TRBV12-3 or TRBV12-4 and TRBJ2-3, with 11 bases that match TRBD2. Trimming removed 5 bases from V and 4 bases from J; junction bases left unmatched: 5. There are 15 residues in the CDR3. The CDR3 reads CASSRRTSGSDTQYF. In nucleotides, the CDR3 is TGTGCCAGCAGTCGACGGACTAGCGGGTCAGATACGCAGTATTTT.

CDR3 sequence (DNA): TGTGCCAGCAGTGAAGATGGTTGGGCCACAGTAGCCAAAAACATTCAGTACTTC. This gives the protein CASSEDGWATVAKNIQYF. This sequence joins TRBV6-1 and TRBJ2-4; D gene ambiguous. Germline V gene sequence: CDR1 MNHNS, CDR2 SASEGT. The CDR3 has 18 amino acids. The V end lost 1 base, the J end lost 0 bases, and 16 bases lay between the germline ends.

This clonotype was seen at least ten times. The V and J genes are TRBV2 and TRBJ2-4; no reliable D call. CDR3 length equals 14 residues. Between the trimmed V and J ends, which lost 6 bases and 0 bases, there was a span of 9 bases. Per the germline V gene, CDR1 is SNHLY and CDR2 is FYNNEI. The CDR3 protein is CASSSRIAKNIQYF. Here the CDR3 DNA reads TGTGCCAGCAGCTCAAGAATAGCCAAAAACATTCAGTACTTC.

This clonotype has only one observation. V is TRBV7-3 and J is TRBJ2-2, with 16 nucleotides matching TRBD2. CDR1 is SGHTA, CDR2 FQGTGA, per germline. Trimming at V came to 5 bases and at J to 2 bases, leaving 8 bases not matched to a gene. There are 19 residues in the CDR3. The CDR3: CASSRRGLAGGPNTGELFF. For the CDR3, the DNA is TGTGCCAGCAGCCGAAGGGGACTAGCGGGGGGGCCTAACACCGGGGAGCTGTTTTTT.

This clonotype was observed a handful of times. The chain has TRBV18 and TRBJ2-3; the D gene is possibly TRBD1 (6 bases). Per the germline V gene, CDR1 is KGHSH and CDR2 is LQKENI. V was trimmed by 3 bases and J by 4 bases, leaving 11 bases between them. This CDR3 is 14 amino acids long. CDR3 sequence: CASSPPGVADTQYF. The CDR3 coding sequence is TGTGCCAGCTCACCTCCAGGGGTGGCAGATACGCAGTATTTT.

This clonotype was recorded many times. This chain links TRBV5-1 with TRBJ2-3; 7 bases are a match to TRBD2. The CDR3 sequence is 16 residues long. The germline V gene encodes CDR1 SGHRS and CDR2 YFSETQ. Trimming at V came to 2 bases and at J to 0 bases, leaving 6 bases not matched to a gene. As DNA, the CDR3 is TGCGCCAGCAGCTTAGGGACTACACCTAGCACAGATACGCAGTATTTT. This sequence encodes CASSLGTTPSTDTQYF. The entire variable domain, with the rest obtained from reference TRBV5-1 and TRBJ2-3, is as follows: KAGVTQTPRYLIKTRGQQVTLSCSPISGHRSVSWYQQTPGQGLQFLFEYFSETQRNKGNFPGRFSGRQFSNSRSEMNVSTLELGDSALYLCASSLGTTPSTDTQYFGPGTRLTVL.

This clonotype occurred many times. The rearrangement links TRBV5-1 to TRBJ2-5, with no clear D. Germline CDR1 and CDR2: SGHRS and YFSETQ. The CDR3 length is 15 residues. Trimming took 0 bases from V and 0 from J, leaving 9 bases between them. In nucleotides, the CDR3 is TGCGCCAGCAGCTTGGAGGCGCTACACCAAGAGACCCAGTACTTC. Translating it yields CASSLEALHQETQYF.

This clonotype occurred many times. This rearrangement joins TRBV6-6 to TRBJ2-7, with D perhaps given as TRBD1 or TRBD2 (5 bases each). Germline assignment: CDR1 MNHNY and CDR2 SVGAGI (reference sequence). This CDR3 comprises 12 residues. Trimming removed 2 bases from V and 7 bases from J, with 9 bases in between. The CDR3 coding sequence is TGTGCCAGCAGTTACCGGGACGGTGAGCAGTACTTC. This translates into CASSYRDGEQYF.

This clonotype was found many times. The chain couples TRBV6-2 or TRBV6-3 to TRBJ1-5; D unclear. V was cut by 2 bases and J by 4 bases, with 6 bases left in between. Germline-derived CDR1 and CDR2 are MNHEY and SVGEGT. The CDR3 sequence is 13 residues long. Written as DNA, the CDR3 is TGTGCCAGCAGTTACATGGGGAATCAGCCCCAGCATTTT. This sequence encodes CASSYMGNQPQHF.